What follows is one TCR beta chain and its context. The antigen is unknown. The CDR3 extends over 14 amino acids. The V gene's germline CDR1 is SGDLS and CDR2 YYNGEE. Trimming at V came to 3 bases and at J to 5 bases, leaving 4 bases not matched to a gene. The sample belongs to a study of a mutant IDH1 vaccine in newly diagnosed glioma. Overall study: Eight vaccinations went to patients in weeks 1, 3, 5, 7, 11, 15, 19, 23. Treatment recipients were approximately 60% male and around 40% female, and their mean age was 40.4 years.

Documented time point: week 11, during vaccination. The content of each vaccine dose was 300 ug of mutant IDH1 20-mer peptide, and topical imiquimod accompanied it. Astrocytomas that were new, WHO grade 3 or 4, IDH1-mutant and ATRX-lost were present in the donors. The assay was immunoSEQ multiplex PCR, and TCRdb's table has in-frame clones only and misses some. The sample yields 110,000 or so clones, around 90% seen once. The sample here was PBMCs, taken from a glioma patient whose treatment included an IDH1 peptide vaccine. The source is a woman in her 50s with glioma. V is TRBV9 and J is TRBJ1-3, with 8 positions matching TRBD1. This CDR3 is CASSARTGRNTIYF. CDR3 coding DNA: TGTGCCAGCAGCGCCCGGACAGGGCGAAACACCATATATTTT. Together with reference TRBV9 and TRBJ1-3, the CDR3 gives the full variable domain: DSGVTQTPKHLITATGQRVTLRCSPRSGDLSVYWYQQSLDQGLQFLIQYYNGEERAKGNILERFSAQQFPDLHSELNLSSLELGDSALYFCASSARTGRNTIYFGEGSWLTVV.